A selection of T cell receptor beta chains follows, all from one sample in a study of cytomegalovirus exposure and HLA in healthy donors. The assay was immunoSEQ multiplex PCR, and TCRdb's table has in-frame clones only and misses some. The sample holds fewer than 200,000 clones, 60% to 85% seen once. Sequenced: PBMCs. These receptors came from a female donor in good health and CMV-seronegative. CDR3s include the opening cysteine and the closing phenylalanine or tryptophan. D genes are given only for firm matches. Some rows have no size entry. The others give once, few or many, or a class for an expanded clone.

clone size	J gene	V gene	D gene	CDR3 DNA	CDR3 protein
.	TRBJ2-4	TRBV4-2	.	TGTGCCAGCAGCCAAGATCCGGCGGCAAACATTCAGTACTTC	CASSQDPAANIQYF
.	TRBJ1-4	TRBV5-1	.	TGCGCCAGCAGCCAACGGGAGTCCGGGAAGTCAAAACTGTTTTTT	CASSQRESGKSKLFF
.	TRBJ1-3	TRBV9	.	TGTGCCAGCAGCGTAGATCCGGGAAACACCATATATTTT	CASSVDPGNTIYF
.	TRBJ1-2	TRBV7-3	TRBD1	TGTGCCAGCAGCTTACAGGGGGCAGGGAATGGCTACACCTTC	CASSLQGAGNGYTF
.	TRBJ2-3	TRBV5-1	TRBD1	TGCGCCAGCAGCAACTACGCCGGGACAGACCGCACAGATACGCAGTATTTT	CASSNYAGTDRTDTQYF
.	TRBJ2-3	TRBV29-1	TRBD2	TGCAGCGTTAGCTTTTTAAGCGGGAAAACAGATACGCAGTATTTT	CSVSFLSGKTDTQYF
.	TRBJ1-2	TRBV7-9	TRBD1	TGTGCCAGCAGCCTACGACCCGCAGGACAGGAGTACTATGGCTACACCTTC	CASSLRPAGQEYYGYTF
.	TRBJ1-1	TRBV12-5	.	TGTGCTAGTGGTTGGGAGGGGCCGAACACTGAAGCTTTCTTT	CASGWEGPNTEAFF
.	TRBJ2-1	TRBV7-2	.	TGTGCCAGCAGCTTAGCGGCTTCTTCCTACAATGAGCAGTTCTTC	CASSLAASSYNEQFF
.	TRBJ1-1	TRBV2	.	TGTGCCACCCTCCCTGGGAGTACTGAAGCTTTCTTT	CATLPGSTEAFF
few	TRBJ1-1	TRBV5-8	TRBD1	TGTGCCAGCAGCTTATCCAGGACAGGGACCAAAAGCACTGAAGCTTTCTTT	CASSLSRTGTKSTEAFF
.	TRBJ2-7	TRBV28	TRBD2	TGTGCCAGCAGTCCCAGCGGGAGCAACTCCTACGAGCAGTACTTC	CASSPSGSNSYEQYF
.	TRBJ1-1	TRBV19	TRBD1	TGTGCCAGTAGTATCACCGGGACAGAGAACACTGAAGCTTTCTTT	CASSITGTENTEAFF
.	TRBJ2-1	TRBV9	TRBD2	TGTGCCAGCAGCGCCGGACTAGCGGGGGGCCTGAGCTCCTACAATGAGCAGTTCTTC	CASSAGLAGGLSSYNEQFF
.	TRBJ2-7	TRBV5-6	.	TGTGCCAGCAGCTCCCTTGCGGTCGGTCTCTCCTACGAGCAGTACTTC	CASSSLAVGLSYEQYF
once	TRBJ1-2	TRBV5-1	.	TGCGCCAGCACCCAAACTGTTGGGCAGGGAAGTTATGGCTACACCTTC	CASTQTVGQGSYGYTF
few	TRBJ1-2	TRBV6-1	.	TGTGCCAGCAGAGTTGTCCTTCGGGATGGCTACACCTTC	CASRVVLRDGYTF
.	TRBJ2-3	TRBV4-3	TRBD2	TGCGCCAGCAGCCAGACCCTTTGGGGCGGGGGTACAGATACGCAGTATTTT	CASSQTLWGGGTDTQYF
.	TRBJ2-3	TRBV7-6	TRBD2	TGTGCCAGCGAGGCGGGAGGTAGCGCAGATACGCAGTATTTT	CASEAGGSADTQYF
few	TRBJ2-5	TRBV19	TRBD1	TGTGCCAGTAGGGATAATACAGGGGGGTTGGAGACCCAGTACTTC	CASRDNTGGLETQYF
.	TRBJ2-7	TRBV7-9	.	TGTGCCAGCAGCTTGGATTTGGGGCCGAGACCCTTC	CASSLDLGPRPF
.	TRBJ2-5	TRBV6-1	.	TGTGCCAGCACTTTAAATCTAATATCCGAGACCCAGTACTTC	CASTLNLISETQYF
.	TRBJ2-7	TRBV9	.	TGTGCCAGCAGCGTTAAAGGAGAGGGCTACGAGCAGTACTTC	CASSVKGEGYEQYF
.	TRBJ2-4	TRBV6-5	TRBD1	TGTGCCAGCAGTTACTCGATGGGACAGGGCAAAAACAGTCAGTACTTC	CASSYSMGQGKNSQYF
.	TRBJ1-5	TRBV2	TRBD1	TGTGCCAGCAGGGCGGACAGGGCAATGGATCAGCCCCAGCATTTT	CASRADRAMDQPQHF
once	TRBJ2-2	TRBV5-1	TRBD1	TGCGCCAGCAGCTCCAGGGGGCGCACCGGGGAGCTGTTTTTT	CASSSRGRTGELFF
once	TRBJ2-7	TRBV6-5	TRBD1	TGTGCCAGCAGTTACTCCGACAGGGTCTACGAGCAGTACTTC	CASSYSDRVYEQYF
.	TRBJ1-1	TRBV7-2	.	TGTGCCAGCGCACAAGACTACTCCTACACTGAAGCTTTCTTT	CASAQDYSYTEAFF
.	TRBJ2-7	TRBV7-4	TRBD2	TGTGCCAGCAGCCCGGGGACTAGCTGGTGGTACGAGCAGTACTTC	CASSPGTSWWYEQYF
.	TRBJ1-4	TRBV28	.	TGTGCCAGCCGGGTCGCAACTAATGAAAAACTGTTTTTT	CASRVATNEKLFF